Below, 10 T cell receptor beta chains from the same sample are listed, as sequenced in a study of human T cells and chemical hapten exposure. TCRdb used MiXCR to reprocess the 5' RACE reads, holding one entry per CDR3 protein. Of about 140,000 distinct CDR3 sequences in the sample, 3.5% to 5% were seen once. Extraction yielded total RNA from whole blood (unfractionated). The receptors come from a female donor in good health.

The chain uses TRBV6-1 and TRBJ2-7; tentatively, D is TRBD1 (5 bases). Germline V CDR1 and CDR2: MNHNS, SASEGT. The V gene lost 4 bases and the J gene lost 3 bases, with 13 bases spanning the gap. CDR3 size: 14 residues. As DNA, the CDR3 is TGTGCCAGCAGTGGGACAAGAGGATTCTACGAGCAGTACTTC. Protein sequence: CASSGTRGFYEQYF.

This clonotype was detected many times. The V call is TRBV18, the J call TRBJ1-2; tentative D call: TRBD1 (6 bases). Germline V gene lookup returns CDR1 KGHSH and CDR2 LQKENI. Trimming took off 4 bases at V and 4 bases at J, with 10 bases between the two ends. CDR3 length equals 13 residues. The CDR3 loop reads CASSHGQSYGYTF. In DNA form, the CDR3 reads TGTGCCAGCTCACATGGACAGAGCTATGGCTACACCTTC.

This clonotype was observed many times. V gene TRBV4-3 combines with J gene TRBJ2-1; 11 positions match TRBD1. This CDR3 has 16 amino acids. From germline, CDR1 is LGHNA and CDR2 YSLEER. Trimming removed 5 bases from V and 8 bases from J; junction bases left unmatched: 11. This CDR3 reads CASSVDGTGGIYEQFF. The CDR3 nucleotides read TGCGCCAGCAGCGTAGATGGGACAGGGGGTATCTATGAGCAGTTCTTC.

Many counts were recorded for this clonotype. The V gene is TRBV6-5, the J gene TRBJ2-3, with 10 bases aligning to TRBD2. Germline CDR1 and CDR2: MNHEY and SVGAGI. After removal of 6 bases from V and 0 bases from J, the junction contained 15 bases not matched to a gene. The CDR3 is made up of 19 amino acids. The CDR3 protein is CASSPTGLAATASTDTQYF. CDR3 DNA sequence: TGTGCCAGCAGCCCGACCGGACTAGCGGCCACTGCTAGCACAGATACGCAGTATTTT.

The table lists this clonotype with many counts. The chain is built from TRBV20-1 and TRBJ1-3; TRBD1 aligns across 8 bases. Losses at the gene ends were 6 bases for V and 3 bases for J; bases not matched to a gene: 10. Per germline, CDR1 DFQATT and CDR2 SNEGSKA (reference sequence). This CDR3 spans 15 amino acids. As DNA, the CDR3 is TGCAGTGCCCTACAGGGGGTTGAGAGTGGAAACACCATATATTTT. This sequence encodes CSALQGVESGNTIYF.

The chain employs TRBV12-3 or TRBV12-4 and TRBJ2-1, with TRBD2 as a possible D gene (6 bases). The CDR3 loop spans 13 amino acids. Trimming left V 7 bases short and J 3 bases short, with 10 bases between. The CDR3 DNA is TGTGCCAGCACCTACGGGGGCTACAATGAGCAGTTCTTC. Its protein product is CASTYGGYNEQFF.

This clonotype occurred many times. CDR3 nucleotide sequence: TGTGCCACCAGCAGAGTGGGTGCAGGCTCTCTGGCCAAAAACATTCAGTACTTC. As protein: CATSRVGAGSLAKNIQYF. J is TRBJ2-4 and V is TRBV15; D not resolved. V was cut by 1 base and J by 1 base, with 17 bases left in between. Per germline, CDR1 LNHNV and CDR2 YYDKDF (reference sequence). The CDR3 totals 18 residues.

V and J are TRBV9 and TRBJ2-2; D is undetermined. Trimming removed 6 bases at V and 6 bases at J, with 9 bases between. Per germline, CDR1 SGDLS and CDR2 YYNGEE. The CDR3 sequence is 12 residues long. The CDR3 region is CASNRASGELFF. CDR3 DNA: TGTGCCAGCAATCGAGCATCCGGGGAGCTGTTTTTT. The whole variable domain, filled in from reference TRBV9 and TRBJ2-2, reads DSGVTQTPKHLITATGQRVTLRCSPRSGDLSVYWYQQSLDQGLQFLIQYYNGEERAKGNILERFSAQQFPDLHSELNLSSLELGDSALYFCASNRASGELFFGEGSRLTVL.

This clonotype occurred many times. The V and J genes are TRBV7-9 and TRBJ1-4, with a weak D call TRBD1 (6 bases). Germline-derived CDR1 and CDR2 are SEHNR and FQNEAQ (reference sequence). V dropped 5 bases and J dropped 7 bases, with 26 bases sitting between them. This CDR3 comprises 18 residues. The CDR3: CASSPPGRGRGFGEKLFF. The CDR3 nucleotides read TGTGCCAGCAGCCCCCCAGGCAGGGGCCGGGGTTTTGGTGAAAAACTGTTTTTT. Full variable domain (remainder filled in from reference TRBV7-9 and TRBJ1-4): DTGVSQNPRHKITKRGQNVTFRCDPISEHNRLYWYRQTLGQGPEFLTYFQNEAQLEKSRLLSDRFSAERPKGSFSTLEIQRTEQGDSAMYLCASSPPGRGRGFGEKLFFGSGTQLSVL.

This clonotype was recorded at least ten times. The gene calls are TRBV28 and TRBJ2-3; D unresolved. Per the germline V gene, CDR1 is MDHEN and CDR2 is SYDVKM. This CDR3 has 14 residues. Between the trimmed V and J ends, which lost 7 bases and 1 base, there was a span of 12 bases. The CDR3 loop is CASIFVGGTDTQYF. CDR3 coding DNA: TGTGCCAGCATTTTCGTCGGTGGCACAGATACGCAGTATTTT.